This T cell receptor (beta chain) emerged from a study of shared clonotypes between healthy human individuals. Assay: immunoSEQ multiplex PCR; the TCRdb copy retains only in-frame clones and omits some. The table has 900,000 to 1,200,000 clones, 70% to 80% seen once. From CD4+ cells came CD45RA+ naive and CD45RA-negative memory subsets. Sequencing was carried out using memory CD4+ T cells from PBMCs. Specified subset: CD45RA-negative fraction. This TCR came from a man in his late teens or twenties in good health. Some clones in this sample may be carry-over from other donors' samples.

The CDR3 is CASSFLLGLAGETYEQYF. The CDR3 nucleotides are TGTGCCAGCAGTTTTCTCCTGGGACTAGCGGGAGAGACCTACGAGCAGTACTTC. The chain carries TRBV28 and TRBJ2-7; TRBD2 agrees at 14 bases. This CDR3 region has 18 residues. V dropped 3 bases and J dropped 2; count of bases not matched to a gene: 9. In germline, CDR1 is MDHEN, CDR2 SYDVKM.